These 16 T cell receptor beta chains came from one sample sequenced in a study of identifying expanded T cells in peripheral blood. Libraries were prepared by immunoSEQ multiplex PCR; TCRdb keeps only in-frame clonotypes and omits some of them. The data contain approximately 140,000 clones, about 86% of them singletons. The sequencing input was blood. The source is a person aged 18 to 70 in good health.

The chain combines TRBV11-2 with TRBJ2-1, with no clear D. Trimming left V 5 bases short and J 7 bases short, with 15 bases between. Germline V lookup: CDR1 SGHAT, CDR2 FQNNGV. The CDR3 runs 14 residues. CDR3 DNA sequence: TGTGCCAGCAGCCCCTCTTGGGTAGTAAATGAGCAGTTCTTC. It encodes CASSPSWVVNEQFF.

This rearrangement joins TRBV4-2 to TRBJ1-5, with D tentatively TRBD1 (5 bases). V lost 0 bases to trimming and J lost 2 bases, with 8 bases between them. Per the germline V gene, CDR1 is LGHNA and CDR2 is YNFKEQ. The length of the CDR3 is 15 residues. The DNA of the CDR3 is TGTGCCAGCAGCCAAGATGGGGGAGGCAATCAGCCCCAGCATTTT. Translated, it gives CASSQDGGGNQPQHF.

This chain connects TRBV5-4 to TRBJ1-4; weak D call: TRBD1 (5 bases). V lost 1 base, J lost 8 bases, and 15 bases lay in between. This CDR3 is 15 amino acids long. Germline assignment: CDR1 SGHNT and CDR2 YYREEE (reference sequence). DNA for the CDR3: TGTGCCAGCAGCTTGTCCGGGGGATCGGGGGAAAAACTGTTTTTT. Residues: CASSLSGGSGEKLFF. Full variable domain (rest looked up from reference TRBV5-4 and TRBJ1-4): ETGVTQSPTHLIKTRGQQVTLRCSSQSGHNTVSWYQQALGQGPQFIFQYYREEENGRGNFPPRFSGLQFPNYSSELNVNALELDDSALYLCASSLSGGSGEKLFFGSGTQLSVL.

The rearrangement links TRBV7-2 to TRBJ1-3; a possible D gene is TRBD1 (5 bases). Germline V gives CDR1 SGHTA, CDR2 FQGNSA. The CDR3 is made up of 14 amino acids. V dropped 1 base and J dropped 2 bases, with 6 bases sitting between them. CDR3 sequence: CASSLVGAGNTIYF. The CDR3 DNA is TGTGCCAGCAGCTTAGTAGGGGCTGGAAACACCATATATTTT.

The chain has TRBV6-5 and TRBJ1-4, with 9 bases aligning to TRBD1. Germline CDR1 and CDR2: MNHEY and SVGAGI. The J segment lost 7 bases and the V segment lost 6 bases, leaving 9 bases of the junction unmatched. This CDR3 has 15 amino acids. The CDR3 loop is CASRRAGTGSEKLFF. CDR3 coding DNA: TGTGCCAGCAGACGGGCTGGGACAGGGAGTGAAAAACTGTTTTTT.

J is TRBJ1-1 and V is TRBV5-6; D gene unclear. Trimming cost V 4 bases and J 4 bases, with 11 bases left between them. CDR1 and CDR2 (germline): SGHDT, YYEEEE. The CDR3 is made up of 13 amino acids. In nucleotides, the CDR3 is TGTGCCAGCAGCCGGACCCTGGGCACTGAAGCTTTCTTT. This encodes CASSRTLGTEAFF.

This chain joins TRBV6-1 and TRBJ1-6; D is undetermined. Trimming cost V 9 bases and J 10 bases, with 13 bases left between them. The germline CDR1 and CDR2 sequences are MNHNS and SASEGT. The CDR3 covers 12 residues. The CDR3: CARGPGSSPLHF. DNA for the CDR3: TGTGCCAGGGGTCCGGGGTCGTCACCCCTCCACTTT.

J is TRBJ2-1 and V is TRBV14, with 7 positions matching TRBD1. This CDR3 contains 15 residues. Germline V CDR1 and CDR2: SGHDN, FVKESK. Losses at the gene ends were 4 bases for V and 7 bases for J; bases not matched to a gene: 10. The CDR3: CASSPRGGLGNEQFF. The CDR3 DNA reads TGTGCCAGCAGCCCTCGAGGGGGCTTAGGGAATGAGCAGTTCTTC.

The CDR3 DNA follows: TGTGCCAGCAGTCACCAGGGGACGGGACAGGGCGCCGGTGGGGGTGAAAAACTGTTTTTT. Protein sequence: CASSHQGTGQGAGGGEKLFF. This sequence joins TRBV28 and TRBJ1-4; 9 nucleotides align to TRBD1. This CDR3 is built from 20 residues. CDR1 and CDR2 from the germline V gene are MDHEN and SYDVKM. The V gene end was trimmed by 5 bases and the J gene end by 7 bases; junction bases not matched to a gene: 23.

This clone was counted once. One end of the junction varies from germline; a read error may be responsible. CDR3 coding DNA: TGTGCCAGCAGCCAGGGGGTGGCCTCCTACAATGGGCAGTTCTTC. As protein: CASSQGVASYNGQFF. The chain is built from TRBV4-2 and TRBJ2-1; perhaps D is TRBD1 or TRBD2 (5 bases each). CDR3 length: 15 residues. Germline V lookup: CDR1 LGHNA, CDR2 YNFKEQ.

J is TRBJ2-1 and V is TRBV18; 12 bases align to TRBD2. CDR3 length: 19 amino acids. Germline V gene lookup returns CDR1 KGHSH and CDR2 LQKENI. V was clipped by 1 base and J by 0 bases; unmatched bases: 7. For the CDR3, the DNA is TGTGCCAGCTCACCACGGACTAGCGGGGATACAAGCTCCTACAATGAGCAGTTCTTC. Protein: CASSPRTSGDTSSYNEQFF.

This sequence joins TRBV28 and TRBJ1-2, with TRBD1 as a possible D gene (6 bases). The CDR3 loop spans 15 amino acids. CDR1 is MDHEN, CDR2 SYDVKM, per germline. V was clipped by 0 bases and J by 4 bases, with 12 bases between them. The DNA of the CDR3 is TGTGCCAGCAGTTTATGGACAGGAAGCCGCTATGGCTACACCTTC. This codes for CASSLWTGSRYGYTF.

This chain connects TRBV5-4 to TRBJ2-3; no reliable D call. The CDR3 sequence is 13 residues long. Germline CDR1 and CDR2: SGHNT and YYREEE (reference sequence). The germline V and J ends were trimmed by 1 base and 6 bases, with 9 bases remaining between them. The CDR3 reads CASSLTQRDTQYF. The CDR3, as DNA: TGTGCCAGCAGCTTGACCCAGAGGGATACGCAGTATTTT.

The CDR3 bases are TGCAGCTTTCGACAGGGGGCAGCTGAAGCTTTCTTT. Translation: CSFRQGAAEAFF. This chain uses TRBV29-1 with TRBJ1-1; 10 nucleotides line up with TRBD1. Germline trimming cut 8 bases from V and 6 bases from J; bases unmatched to any gene: 6. In germline, CDR1 is SQVTM, CDR2 ANQGSEA. The CDR3 runs 12 residues.

Written as DNA, the CDR3 is TGTGCCAGCAGCGTAATGCCTGGCGGCGAGCAGTACTTC. It is translated as CASSVMPGGEQYF. The chain links TRBV9 to TRBJ2-7; no firm D call. Germline CDR1 SGDLS, CDR2 YYNGEE. V dropped 1 base and J dropped 6 bases, with 11 bases sitting between them. The CDR3 runs 13 residues.

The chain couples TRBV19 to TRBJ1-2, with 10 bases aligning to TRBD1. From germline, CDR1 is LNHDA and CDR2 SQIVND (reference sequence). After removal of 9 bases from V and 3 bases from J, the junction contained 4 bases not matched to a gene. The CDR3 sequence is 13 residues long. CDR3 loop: CASRQGAYYGYTF. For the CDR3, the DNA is TGTGCCAGCAGACAGGGGGCTTACTATGGCTACACCTTC. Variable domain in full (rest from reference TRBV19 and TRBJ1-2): DGGITQSPKYLFRKEGQNVTLSCEQNLNHDAMYWYRQDPGQGLRLIYYSQIVNDFQKGDIAEGYSVSREKKESFPLTVTSAQKNPTAFYLCASRQGAYYGYTFGSGTRLTVV.